The clone carrying this T cell receptor (beta chain) has more than one count but fewer than ten. Its antigen remains unknown. This entry is derived from a study of T-cell memory formation after mild COVID-19. V dropped 3 bases and J dropped 1 base, with 8 bases sitting between them. CDR3 size: 14 residues. The germline V gene encodes CDR1 LGHNA and CDR2 YNFKEQ. TCRdb reprocessed the 5' RACE reads via MiXCR and lists one record per CDR3 protein. The data hold approximately 300,000 distinct CDR3 sequences, with more than 15% observed a single time. Study results and caveats: Contracting clones from day 15 to 85 had balanced CD4/CD8; later expanders favoured CD4+. The pre-infection memory compartment contained some responding clones, suggesting cross-reactive memory joined.

What was sequenced was PBMCs or a T cell subset sorted from them (not recorded which). The V call is TRBV4-2, the J call TRBJ2-3; D is unresolved. The TCR was taken from a man between 18 and 29 years old who had mild COVID-19 (a few samples of this study predate the infection). Cell type and time point are not known. In DNA, the CDR3 is TGTGCCAGCAGCCAGTCCTCAGGCACAGATACGCAGTATTTT. It is translated as CASSQSSGTDTQYF.